Presented here are 29 T cell receptor beta chains from one specimen sequenced in a study of blood T cells in healthy people across ages. Primed by a sample-barcoded 5' primer and a J-beta primer mix, a second PCR proceeded for 7 to 11 cycles. TCRdb passed the 5' RACE reads through MiXCR, listing each CDR3 protein once. The sample includes hundreds of thousands of distinct CDR3 sequences, 49% seen only once; the top ten take roughly 31%. What was sequenced was blood. The receptors originated from a woman in her sixties or seventies in good health.

V usage is TRBV4-3 and J usage is TRBJ2-1, with 7 bases that match TRBD2. Germline V gene data show CDR1 as LGHNA and CDR2 as YSLEER. V lost 1 base to trimming and J lost 0 bases; unmatched junction nucleotides: 6. CDR3 length: 17 residues. The CDR3 reads CASSQVLGGSSYNEQFF. CDR3 DNA sequence: TGCGCCAGCAGCCAAGTCCTGGGCGGGAGCTCCTACAATGAGCAGTTCTTC.

A few counts support this clonotype. J is TRBJ1-5 and V is TRBV5-5; D possibly corresponds to TRBD1 (5 bases). V gave up 0 bases and J gave up 3 bases, with 16 bases separating them. This CDR3 has 17 residues. Germline CDR1 reads SGHKS; CDR2 reads YYEKEE (reference sequence). The CDR3 loop is CASSLVPIDRNNQPQHF. In nucleotides, the CDR3 is TGTGCCAGCAGCTTGGTACCGATTGACAGAAACAATCAGCCCCAGCATTTT.

This chain links TRBV7-9 with TRBJ2-5; D remains unclear. The last part of the DNA fits TRBJ2-3 better; the J call may be wrong. CDR1 and CDR2 from the germline V gene are SEHNR and FQNEAQ (reference sequence). This CDR3 has 12 amino acids. The CDR3 coding sequence is TGTGCCAGCAGCACAGAACCGACCGGGCAGTATTTT. This translates into CASSTEPTGQYF.

This chain joins TRBV15 and TRBJ1-5, with TRBD1 matching 8 bases. Trimming took 5 bases from V and 6 from J; bases not matched to a gene: 3. The CDR3 consists of 13 residues. Per germline, CDR1 LNHNV and CDR2 YYDKDF (reference sequence). Written as DNA, the CDR3 is TGTGCCACCAGCGACAGGGGAGGTCAGCCCCAGCATTTT. Residues: CATSDRGGQPQHF.

The chain has TRBV7-7 and TRBJ2-1; D is unclear. V lost 5 bases, J lost 8 bases, and 13 bases lay in between. The CDR3 has 13 amino acids. CDR1 and CDR2 (germline): SSHAT, FNYEAQ (reference sequence). CDR3 loop: CASSLTPIHEQFF. In DNA, the CDR3 is TGTGCCAGCAGCCTAACTCCAATACATGAGCAGTTCTTC.

This clonotype was observed a handful of times. The V call is TRBV7-9, the J call TRBJ2-7; tentatively, D is TRBD1 (6 bases). The V and J ends lost 4 bases and 5 bases respectively, with 12 bases between them. CDR3 length: 13 residues. Germline V lookup: CDR1 SEHNR, CDR2 FQNEAQ (reference sequence). CDR3 amino acids: CASSYNRDNEQYF. CDR3 sequence (DNA): TGTGCCAGCAGCTACAACAGGGATAACGAGCAGTACTTC.

This rearrangement joins TRBV2 to TRBJ1-2; D uncertain. The CDR3 spans 13 residues. Trimming cost V 2 bases and J 1 base, with 5 bases left between them. Looked up from germline, CDR1 is SNHLY and CDR2 is FYNNEI. CDR3 protein: CASSEHSNYGYTF. CDR3 bases: TGTGCCAGCAGTGAACACAGTAACTATGGCTACACCTTC.

CDR3 in amino acids: CSVPPPTHLYTGTHEQFF. CDR3 DNA sequence: TGCAGCGTCCCTCCCCCCACCCATCTATATACAGGGACCCATGAGCAGTTCTTC. The genes are TRBV29-1 and TRBJ2-1; possibly TRBD1 for D (6 bases). Germline V CDR1 and CDR2: SQVTM, ANQGSEA. Trimming cost V 6 bases and J 8 bases, with 32 bases left between them. The CDR3 consists of 18 residues.

The genes are TRBV11-1 and TRBJ2-7; 7 bases align to TRBD2. The V gene's germline CDR1 is SGHAT and CDR2 FQDESV (reference sequence). The CDR3 contains 15 residues. J lost 6 bases, V lost 1 base, and 9 bases had no gene match. Here the CDR3 reads CASSLEGLDHSEQYF. The CDR3 coding sequence is TGTGCCAGCAGCTTAGAAGGACTAGATCATTCCGAGCAGTACTTC.

The chain couples TRBV28 to TRBJ1-4; D is unresolved. CDR3 length: 14 residues. Germline V lookup: CDR1 MDHEN, CDR2 SYDVKM. Trimming took 2 bases from V and 3 from J, leaving 7 bases between them. Here the CDR3 reads CASSLRLANEKLFF. The CDR3 DNA reads as TGTGCCAGCAGTTTACGGTTGGCTAATGAAAAACTGTTTTTT.

Many counts were recorded for this clonotype. The CDR3 protein is CASRAEDKNTGELFF. The CDR3 region has the DNA TGTGCCAGCAGGGCTGAGGACAAGAACACCGGGGAGCTGTTTTTT. The chain uses TRBV12-3 or TRBV12-4 and TRBJ2-2, with a weak D call TRBD1 (5 bases). V gave up 6 bases and J gave up 1 base, with 12 bases separating them. There are 15 residues in the CDR3.

The rearrangement uses TRBV6-6 and TRBJ2-3; D possibly corresponds to TRBD2 (6 bases). Deletions cut 1 base from V and 5 bases from J, with 10 bases between. Per the germline V gene, CDR1 is MNHNY and CDR2 is SVGAGI (reference sequence). The CDR3 length is 14 residues. CDR3 bases: TGTGCCAGCAGTTACTTACTAGCCGGAGATACGCAGTATTTT. Translated: CASSYLLAGDTQYF.

This clonotype was seen once. This sequence joins TRBV28 and TRBJ2-1; TRBD2 matches at 9 bases. The CDR3 runs 14 residues. Per the germline V gene, CDR1 is MDHEN and CDR2 is SYDVKM. The V gene end was trimmed by 10 bases and the J gene end by 8 bases; junction bases not matched to a gene: 12. The DNA of the CDR3 is TGTGCCACACTAAGGGCTAGCGGGGTCCATGAGCAGTTCTTC. It is translated as CATLRASGVHEQFF.

Comments on this clonotype: A junction end diverges from the germline sequence, so it may reflect a read error. The genes are TRBV7-2 and TRBJ2-2, with D possibly being TRBD1 or TRBD2 (5 bases each). Germline CDR1 reads SGHTA; CDR2 reads FQGNSA. This CDR3 is 14 amino acids long. CDR3 in amino acids: CASSAYRNTGEPFF. In DNA, the CDR3 is TGTGCCAGCAGCGCATACAGGAACACCGGGGAGCCGTTTTTT.

This clonotype came up a few times. The chain couples TRBV10-3 to TRBJ2-1; 9 positions agree with TRBD2. Trimming cost V 4 bases and J 6 bases; bases outside gene matches: 4. The germline CDR1 and CDR2 sequences are ENHRY and SYGVKD. There are 14 residues in the CDR3. CDR3 sequence (DNA): TGTGCCATCAGTGGAATAGCGGGAGTCAATGAGCAGTTCTTC. Residues: CAISGIAGVNEQFF.

The chain recombines TRBV20-1 with TRBJ2-4; D unresolved. Germline CDR1 and CDR2: DFQATT and SNEGSKA (reference sequence). With 5 bases removed from V and 3 bases from J, the gap between germline ends came to 8 bases. The CDR3 spans 12 residues. The CDR3 DNA reads as TGCAGTGCTTACGATAGCAAAAACATTCAGTACTTC. Encoded protein: CSAYDSKNIQYF.

Concerning this clonotype: A much bigger clone sits one base away, suggesting this may be a read error. This sequence joins TRBV27 and TRBJ2-1; D is unresolved. CDR1 and CDR2 from the germline V gene are MNHEY and SMNVEV (reference sequence). The CDR3 contains 15 residues. Deletions cut 3 bases from V and 0 bases from J, with 9 bases between. In DNA form, the CDR3 reads TGTGCCAGCAGTTTTGGGCCCAGCTCCTACAATGAGCAGTTCTTC. Protein product: CASSFGPSSYNEQFF.

The rearrangement uses TRBV29-1 and TRBJ2-3, with D possibly being TRBD2 (7 bases). Germline V CDR1 and CDR2: SQVTM, ANQGSEA. The ends were cut back, 6 bases at V and 0 bases at J, with 16 bases in the middle. The CDR3 sequence is 15 residues long. This CDR3 reads CSVVLADSSTDTQYF. DNA for the CDR3: TGCAGCGTCGTTCTAGCGGACAGTAGCACAGATACGCAGTATTTT.

V and J are TRBV7-9 and TRBJ2-1; D ambiguous. The CDR3 covers 14 residues. Germline values: CDR1 SEHNR, CDR2 FQNEAQ (reference sequence). The ends were cut back, 5 bases at V and 4 bases at J, with 12 bases in the middle. Written as DNA, the CDR3 is TGTGCCAGCAGCCCCCATGTGGGGTACAATGAGCAGTTCTTC. This sequence encodes CASSPHVGYNEQFF.

This clonotype was seen only a few times. The V call is TRBV5-1, the J call TRBJ2-2; D unresolved. Between the trimmed V and J ends, which lost 1 base and 5 bases, there was a span of 12 bases. Per germline, CDR1 SGHRS and CDR2 YFSETQ. The CDR3 extends over 15 amino acids. The CDR3 region is CASSLNSFSTGELFF. Here the CDR3 DNA reads TGCGCCAGCAGCTTGAACAGTTTTTCGACCGGGGAGCTGTTTTTT.

CDR3 in DNA: TGTGCCAGCTCACCACTTTGGGGGGCGGGTGAGCAGTACTTC. Its translation is CASSPLWGAGEQYF. V is TRBV18 and J is TRBJ2-7; D may be TRBD1 or TRBD2 (6 bases each). V was clipped by 1 base and J by 7 bases, with 14 bases between them. Germline lookup yields CDR1 KGHSH and CDR2 LQKENI. This CDR3 spans 14 amino acids.

The table lists this clonotype with a few counts. CDR3 loop: CASSLIPSSDTQYF. DNA for the CDR3: TGTGCCAGCAGCTTAATACCGAGTTCAGATACGCAGTATTTT. The genes are TRBV7-2 and TRBJ2-3; D is unresolved. Germline values: CDR1 SGHTA, CDR2 FQGNSA. V lost 2 bases to trimming and J lost 4 bases, with 10 bases between them. The CDR3 is 14 amino acids. Full variable domain (remainder filled in from reference TRBV7-2 and TRBJ2-3): GAGVSQSPSNKVTEKGKDVELRCDPISGHTALYWYRQSLGQGLEFLIYFQGNSAPDKSGLPSDRFSAERTGGSVSTLTIQRTQQEDSAVYLCASSLIPSSDTQYFGPGTRLTVL.

The chain has TRBV5-5 and TRBJ2-5; 9 positions agree with TRBD1. The germline CDR1 and CDR2 sequences are SGHKS and YYEKEE (reference sequence). This CDR3 contains 13 residues. J lost 7 bases, V lost 9 bases, and 10 bases had no gene match. CDR3 nucleotides: TGTGCCACGACACACAGGGGGCTGGGGACCCAGTACTTC. This codes for CATTHRGLGTQYF.

The CDR3 spells CATLTGLLSTDTQYF. The CDR3 coding sequence is TGTGCCACCCTGACGGGACTCCTGAGCACAGATACGCAGTATTTT. V and J are TRBV28 and TRBJ2-3, with a tentative D call TRBD2 (6 bases). CDR1 is MDHEN and CDR2 is SYDVKM in the germline V gene. The V and J ends lost 10 bases and 0 bases respectively, with 17 bases between them. CDR3 size: 15 residues.

The chain has TRBV5-1 and TRBJ2-2; 7 nucleotides line up with TRBD1. Germline V gives CDR1 SGHRS, CDR2 YFSETQ. The V gene end was trimmed by 4 bases and the J gene end by 0 bases; junction bases not matched to a gene: 3. The CDR3 is made up of 15 amino acids. CDR3 bases: TGCGCCAGCAGCCACGGACAGGCGAACACCGGGGAGCTGTTTTTT. This translates into CASSHGQANTGELFF.

CDR3 sequence (DNA): TGTGCCACCAGCTTTCAAGCGGGAGTTGGCACAGATACGCAGTATTTT. Its translation is CATSFQAGVGTDTQYF. The chain recombines TRBV15 with TRBJ2-3, with 8 positions matching TRBD2. Germline CDR1 LNHNV, CDR2 YYDKDF (reference sequence). This CDR3 region has 16 residues. Trimming removed 5 bases from V and 1 base from J; junction bases left unmatched: 8.

This clonotype was observed at least ten times. The rearrangement uses TRBV20-1 and TRBJ2-3; D is ambiguous. In germline, CDR1 is DFQATT, CDR2 SNEGSKA (reference sequence). The CDR3 totals 11 residues. The CDR3 loop is CSALGMDTQYF. The CDR3 bases are TGCAGCGCGCTGGGGATGGATACGCAGTATTTT.

The sample holds a few counts of this clonotype. J is TRBJ2-1 and V is TRBV30, with 9 bases lining up with TRBD2. The germline gives CDR1 GTSNPN, CDR2 SVGIG (reference sequence). V shed 0 bases and J 5 bases; nucleotides not matched to a gene: 5. This CDR3 has 15 amino acids. The CDR3 sequence is CAWSVGGRDNNEQFF. Here the CDR3 DNA reads TGTGCCTGGAGTGTTGGCGGGAGGGATAACAATGAGCAGTTCTTC.

This chain uses TRBV20-1 with TRBJ1-6; TRBD1 is a possible D gene (5 bases). This CDR3 has 14 amino acids. Germline V CDR1 and CDR2: DFQATT, SNEGSKA (reference sequence). V lost 1 base, J lost 6 bases, and 10 bases lay in between. DNA of the CDR3: TGCAGTGCTAGAGCCGGGACGGCTAATTCACCCCTCCACTTT. Encoded protein: CSARAGTANSPLHF.